This TCR beta chain was observed in a study of blood T cells in healthy people across ages. Looking at the study overall: Researchers report that template switching captured about one barcoded beta molecule per two T cells.

Germline CDR1 SNHLY, CDR2 FYNNEI. This CDR3 is built from 14 residues. Trimming at V came to 6 bases and at J to 10 bases, leaving 7 bases not matched to a gene. About 10 milliliters was the volume of peripheral blood drawn from each donor. As to this clonotype: Antigen unknown.

Together with a sample-barcoded 5' primer, a J-beta primer mix was included in a second PCR lasting roughly 6 to 12 cycles. MiXCR, applied by TCRdb to the 5' RACE reads, yields one record per CDR3 protein. The sample gives some 780,000 distinct CDR3 sequences, just over 55% of which show up once; under 30% is in the top ten. Study conclusions and caveats: Diversity of TCR beta per million T cells declined in a roughly linear way with age. Long-lived and aged donors differed, with more naive CD4+ cells and higher diversity in the long-lived.

The sequence was obtained from a man aged 40-50 years in good health. Sequencing was performed on blood. This chain joins TRBV2 and TRBJ2-1; 12 bases line up with TRBD2. CDR3 DNA sequence: TGTGCCAGCAGGACTAGCGGGGGTATAGGAGAGCAGTTCTTC. This sequence encodes CASRTSGGIGEQFF.